The 10 T cell receptor beta chains reported below all come from one sample, sequenced in a study of early T cells in non-severe SARS-CoV-2 infection. MiXCR, applied by TCRdb to the 5' RACE reads, yields one record per CDR3 protein. Of tens of thousands of distinct CDR3 sequences listed, about 12% are singletons. The sample was whole blood. The receptors were gathered from an adult who was a healthcare worker with PCR-confirmed SARS-CoV-2 infection or an uninfected control (not recorded which).

This clonotype was seen ten or more times. V gene TRBV13 combines with J gene TRBJ2-2; D unclear. This CDR3 contains 15 residues. The germline V gene has CDR1 PRHDT and CDR2 FYEKMQ (reference sequence). V lost 2 bases to trimming and J lost 1 base, with 8 bases between them. CDR3 in DNA: TGTGCCAGCAGCTTATTATTAGGGAACACCGGGGAGCTGTTTTTT. This gives the protein CASSLLLGNTGELFF. Looking up the rest from reference TRBV13 and TRBJ2-2 gives the full variable domain: AAGVIQSPRHLIKEKRETATLKCYPIPRHDTVYWYQQGPGQDPQFLISFYEKMQSDKGSIPDRFSAQQFSDYHSELNMSSLELGDSALYFCASSLLLGNTGELFFGEGSRLTVL.

This clonotype was counted only a few times. This chain links TRBV2 with TRBJ2-3; either TRBD1 or TRBD2 may fit D (5 bases each). CDR1 SNHLY and CDR2 FYNNEI come from the germline V gene. V lost 4 bases and J 4 bases, leaving 9 bases between the germline ends. This CDR3 has 13 residues. The CDR3 loop is CASSGRESDTQYF. The CDR3, as DNA: TGTGCCAGCAGTGGCAGGGAGTCAGATACGCAGTATTTT.

The chain links TRBV5-1 to TRBJ2-3; 15 bases agree with TRBD2. The length of the CDR3 is 16 residues. In germline, CDR1 is SGHRS, CDR2 YFSETQ. J gave up 6 bases and V 4 bases, and 6 bases lay outside the gene matches. The CDR3 DNA sequence: TGCGCCAGCAGCGGGACTAGCGGGGGGTCTTGGGATACGCAGTATTTT. This sequence encodes CASSGTSGGSWDTQYF.

The sample holds a few counts of this clonotype. In nucleotides, the CDR3 is TGTGCCAGCAGCCTAGGAGGCAAGACCTACGAGCAGTACTTC. This gives the protein CASSLGGKTYEQYF. V and J are TRBV7-2 and TRBJ2-7; perhaps TRBD2 as D (5 bases). Germline assignment: CDR1 SGHTA and CDR2 FQGNSA. The CDR3 extends over 14 amino acids. V lost 5 bases and J lost 2, with 13 bases in between.

V usage is TRBV7-9 and J usage is TRBJ2-5; D is uncertain. V lost 5 bases to trimming and J lost 2 bases, with 6 bases between them. Per germline, CDR1 SEHNR and CDR2 FQNEAQ (reference sequence). The CDR3 is made up of 12 amino acids. The CDR3 reads CASSPEQETQYF. The CDR3 DNA sequence: TGTGCCAGCAGCCCGGAACAAGAGACCCAGTACTTC.

The J gene is TRBJ1-1, the V gene TRBV7-9; D unclear. CDR1 and CDR2 from the germline V gene are SEHNR and FQNEAQ (reference sequence). The CDR3 runs 13 residues. V lost 6 bases and J lost 5, with 13 bases in between. The CDR3 loop is CASSLPPSTEAFF. DNA of the CDR3: TGTGCCAGCAGTTTACCCCCTAGTACTGAAGCTTTCTTT.

This clonotype was counted a few times. This chain joins TRBV12-3 or TRBV12-4 and TRBJ1-5; D perhaps matches TRBD1 (5 bases). Trimming took off 2 bases at V and 4 bases at J, with 9 bases between the two ends. There are 14 residues in the CDR3. For the CDR3, the DNA is TGTGCCAGCAGTTTAACTGACAGAAATCAGCCCCAGCATTTT. This gives the protein CASSLTDRNQPQHF.

The chain employs TRBV10-3 and TRBJ2-2; 10 bases are a match to TRBD2. V was clipped by 6 bases and J by 3 bases; unmatched bases: 7. Germline V gene data show CDR1 as ENHRY and CDR2 as SYGVKD. The CDR3 extends over 16 amino acids. CDR3 in amino acids: CAIRDSGGLHTGELFF. The CDR3 DNA reads TGTGCCATCAGGGATAGCGGGGGGCTCCACACCGGGGAGCTGTTTTTT.

In its sample, this clonotype was seen many times. This chain uses TRBV29-1 with TRBJ2-7; either TRBD1 or TRBD2 may fit D (5 bases each). Germline V gives CDR1 SQVTM, CDR2 ANQGSEA. CDR3 length equals 12 residues. The V end was cut by 5 bases, the J end by 6 bases, with 14 bases between. DNA for the CDR3: TGCAGCGTTTTAAGCCTGAGGGGCGAGCAGTACTTC. Translating it yields CSVLSLRGEQYF.

Comment on this clonotype: This could be a read error, since a much larger clone is one nucleotide away. CDR3 in DNA: TGTGCCAGCAGTGGCCAGGTTATAAACACTGAAGCTTTCTTT. Its translation is CASSGQVINTEAFF. The chain has TRBV2 and TRBJ1-1; D unclear. From germline, CDR1 is SNHLY and CDR2 FYNNEI. The length of the CDR3 is 14 residues. V was trimmed by 4 bases and J by 2 bases, leaving 11 bases between them.